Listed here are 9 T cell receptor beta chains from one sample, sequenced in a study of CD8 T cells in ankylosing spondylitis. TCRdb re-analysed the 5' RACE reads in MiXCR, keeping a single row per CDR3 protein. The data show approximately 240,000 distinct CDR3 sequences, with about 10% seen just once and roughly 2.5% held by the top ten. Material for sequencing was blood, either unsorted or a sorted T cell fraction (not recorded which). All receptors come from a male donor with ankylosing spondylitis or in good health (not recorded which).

The CDR3 nucleotides read TGTGCCATGAGCCCCGGGCTCCCCTGGGAGCTGTTTTTT. Protein product: CAMSPGLPWELFF. V usage is TRBV25-1 and J usage is TRBJ2-2, with D hard to call. The CDR3 length is 13 residues. Looked up from germline, CDR1 is MGHDK and CDR2 is SYGVNS. The ends were cut back, 10 bases at V and 9 bases at J, with 18 bases in the middle. Variable domain in full (rest from reference TRBV25-1 and TRBJ2-2): EADIYQTPRYLVIGTGKKITLECSQTMGHDKMYWYQQDPGMELHLIHYSYGVNSTEKGDLSSESTVSRIRTEHFPLTLESARPSHTSQYLCAMSPGLPWELFFGEGSRLTVL.

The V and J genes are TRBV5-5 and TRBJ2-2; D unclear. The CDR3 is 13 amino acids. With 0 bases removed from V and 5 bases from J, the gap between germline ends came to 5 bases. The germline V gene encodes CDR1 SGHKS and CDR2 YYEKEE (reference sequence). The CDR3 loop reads CASSLVQTGELFF. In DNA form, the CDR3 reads TGTGCCAGCAGCTTGGTGCAGACCGGGGAGCTGTTTTTT.

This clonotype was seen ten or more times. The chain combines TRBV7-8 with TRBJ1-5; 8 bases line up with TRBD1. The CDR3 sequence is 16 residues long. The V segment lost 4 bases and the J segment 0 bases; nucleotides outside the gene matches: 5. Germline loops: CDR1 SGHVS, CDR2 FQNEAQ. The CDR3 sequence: CASSSDRGYSNQPQHF. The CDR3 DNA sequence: TGTGCCAGCAGCTCCGACAGGGGTTATAGCAATCAGCCCCAGCATTTT.

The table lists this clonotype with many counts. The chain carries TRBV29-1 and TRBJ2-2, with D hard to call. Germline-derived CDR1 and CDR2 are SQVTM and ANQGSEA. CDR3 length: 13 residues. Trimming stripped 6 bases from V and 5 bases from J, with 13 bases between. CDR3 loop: CSVSPLGTGELFF. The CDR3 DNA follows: TGCAGCGTCAGTCCATTAGGGACCGGGGAGCTGTTTTTT.

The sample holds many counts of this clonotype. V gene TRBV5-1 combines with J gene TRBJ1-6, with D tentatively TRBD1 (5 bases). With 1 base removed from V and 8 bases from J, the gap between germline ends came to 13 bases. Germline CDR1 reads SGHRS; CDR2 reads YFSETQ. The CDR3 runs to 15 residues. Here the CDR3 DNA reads TGCGCCAGCAGCTTGTATACAGGCGCTCATTCACCCCTCCACTTT. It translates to CASSLYTGAHSPLHF.

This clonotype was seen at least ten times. Here the CDR3 reads CAISEAVNSPLHF. In DNA, the CDR3 is TGTGCCATCAGCGAGGCAGTTAATTCACCCCTCCACTTT. This rearrangement joins TRBV10-3 to TRBJ1-6, with D hard to call. In germline, CDR1 is ENHRY, CDR2 SYGVKD. V was shortened by 6 bases and J by 6 bases, with 9 bases between the two germline ends. The CDR3 runs to 13 residues.

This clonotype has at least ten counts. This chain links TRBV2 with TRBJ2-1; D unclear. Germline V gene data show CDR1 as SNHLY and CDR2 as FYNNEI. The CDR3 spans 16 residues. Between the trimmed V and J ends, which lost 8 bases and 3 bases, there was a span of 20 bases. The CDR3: CASGPDPTEFYNEQFF. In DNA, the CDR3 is TGTGCCAGCGGCCCGGACCCAACTGAATTCTACAATGAGCAGTTCTTC. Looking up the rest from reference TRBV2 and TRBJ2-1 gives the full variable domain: EPEVTQTPSHQVTQMGQEVILRCVPISNHLYFYWYRQILGQKVEFLVSFYNNEISEKSEIFDDQFSVERPDGSNFTLKIRSTKLEDSAMYFCASGPDPTEFYNEQFFGPGTRLTVL.

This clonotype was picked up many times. The CDR3: CASSPSPEAIAKNIQYF. CDR3 DNA sequence: TGCGCCAGCAGCCCCTCCCCCGAAGCGATAGCCAAAAACATTCAGTACTTC. This chain links TRBV5-1 with TRBJ2-4; D is uncertain. Deletions cut 4 bases from V and 0 bases from J, with 17 bases between. There are 17 residues in the CDR3. Germline V CDR1 and CDR2: SGHRS, YFSETQ.

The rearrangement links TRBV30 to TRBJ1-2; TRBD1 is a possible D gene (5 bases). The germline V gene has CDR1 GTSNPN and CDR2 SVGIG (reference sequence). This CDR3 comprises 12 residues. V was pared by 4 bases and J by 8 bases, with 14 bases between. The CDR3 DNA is TGTGCCTGGACTATTATGAGGGGCGGCTACACCTTC. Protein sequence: CAWTIMRGGYTF.